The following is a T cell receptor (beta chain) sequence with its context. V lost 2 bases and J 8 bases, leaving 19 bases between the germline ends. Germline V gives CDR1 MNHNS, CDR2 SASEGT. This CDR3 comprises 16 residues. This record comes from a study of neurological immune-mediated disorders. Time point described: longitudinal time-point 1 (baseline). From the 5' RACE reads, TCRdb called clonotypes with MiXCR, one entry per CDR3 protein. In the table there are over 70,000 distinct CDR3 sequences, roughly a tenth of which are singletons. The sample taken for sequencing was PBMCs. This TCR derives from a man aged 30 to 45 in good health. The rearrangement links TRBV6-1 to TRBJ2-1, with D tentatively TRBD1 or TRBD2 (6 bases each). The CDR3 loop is CASSETGGGGRDEQFF. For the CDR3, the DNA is TGTGCCAGCAGTGAAACCGGGGGCGGAGGACGGGATGAGCAGTTCTTC.